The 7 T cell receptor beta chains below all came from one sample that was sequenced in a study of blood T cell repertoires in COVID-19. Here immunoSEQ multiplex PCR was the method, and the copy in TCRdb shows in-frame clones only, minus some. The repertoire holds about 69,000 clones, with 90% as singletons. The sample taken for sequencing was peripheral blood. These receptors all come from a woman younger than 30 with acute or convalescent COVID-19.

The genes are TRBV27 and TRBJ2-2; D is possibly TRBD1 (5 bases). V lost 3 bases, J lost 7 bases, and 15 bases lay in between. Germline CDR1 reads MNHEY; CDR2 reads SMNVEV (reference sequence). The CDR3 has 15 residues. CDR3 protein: CASSFSQGGSGELFF. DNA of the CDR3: TGTGCCAGCAGTTTTTCCCAGGGCGGTAGCGGGGAGCTGTTTTTT.

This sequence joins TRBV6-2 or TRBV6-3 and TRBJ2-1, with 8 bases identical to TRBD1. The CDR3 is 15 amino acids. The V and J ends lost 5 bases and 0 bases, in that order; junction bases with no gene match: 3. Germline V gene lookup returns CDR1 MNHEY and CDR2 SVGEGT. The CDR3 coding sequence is TGTGCCAGCAGTCGTACAGGGGGCTCCTACAATGAGCAGTTCTTC. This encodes CASSRTGGSYNEQFF.

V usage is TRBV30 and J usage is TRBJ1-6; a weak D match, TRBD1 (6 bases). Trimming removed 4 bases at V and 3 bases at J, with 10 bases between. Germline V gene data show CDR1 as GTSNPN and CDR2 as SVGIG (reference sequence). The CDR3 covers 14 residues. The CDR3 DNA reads TGTGCCTGGATGGTAGGGGGCTATAATTCACCCCTCCACTTT. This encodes CAWMVGGYNSPLHF.

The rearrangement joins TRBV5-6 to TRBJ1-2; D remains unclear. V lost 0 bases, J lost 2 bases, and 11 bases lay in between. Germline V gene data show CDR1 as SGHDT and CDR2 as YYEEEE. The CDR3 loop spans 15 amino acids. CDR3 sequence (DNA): TGTGCCAGCAGCTTGGATCCGACGGGAAACTATGGCTACACCTTC. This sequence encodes CASSLDPTGNYGYTF.

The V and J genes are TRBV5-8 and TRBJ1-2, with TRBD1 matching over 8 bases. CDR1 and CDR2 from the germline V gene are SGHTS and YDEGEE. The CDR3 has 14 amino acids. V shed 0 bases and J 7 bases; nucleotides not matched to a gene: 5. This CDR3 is CASSLGTGLSGYTF. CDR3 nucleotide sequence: TGTGCCAGCAGCTTGGGGACAGGGTTGTCTGGCTACACCTTC.

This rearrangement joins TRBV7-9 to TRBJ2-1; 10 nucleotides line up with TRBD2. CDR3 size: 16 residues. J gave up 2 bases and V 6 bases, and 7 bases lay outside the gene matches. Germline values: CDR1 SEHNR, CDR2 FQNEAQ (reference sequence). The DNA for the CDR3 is TGTGCCAGCAGTCCACCTAGCGGGGGTCCCTACAATGAGCAGTTCTTC. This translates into CASSPPSGGPYNEQFF.

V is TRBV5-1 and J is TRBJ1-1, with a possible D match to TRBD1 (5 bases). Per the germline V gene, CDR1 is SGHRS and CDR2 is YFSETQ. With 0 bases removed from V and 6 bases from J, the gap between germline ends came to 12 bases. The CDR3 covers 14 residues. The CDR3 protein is CASSLAGWGAEAFF. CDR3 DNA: TGCGCCAGCAGCTTGGCCGGCTGGGGGGCTGAAGCTTTCTTT.